This entry is about one T cell receptor beta chain. These data are taken from a study of cytomegalovirus exposure and HLA in healthy donors. Germline assignment: CDR1 SGHTA and CDR2 FQGNSA. The CDR3 consists of 14 residues. Both 60 Vbeta primers and 13 Jbeta primers went into the PCR. This table comes from immunoSEQ multiplex PCR, and its TCRdb copy is limited to in-frame clones, with some not included. The sample holds about 120,000 clones, 78% seen once. The sequencing input was PBMCs. This receptor was identified in a middle-aged woman in good health and CMV-seronegative. J is TRBJ2-5 and V is TRBV7-2; 8 bases map to TRBD2. TRBJ2-7 matches the DNA end more closely, so the J call is doubtful. CDR3 loop: CASSLTGGWYEQYF. CDR3 DNA: TGTGCCAGCAGCTTAACGGGAGGGTGGTACGAGCAGTACTTC.